This T cell receptor beta chain was sequenced for a study of T-cell reconstitution after alpha-beta-depleted transplantation in children. Molecular barcoding with unique molecular identifiers was used for the TCRbeta library. TCRdb recomputed calls from the PCR reads with MiXCR, one row per CDR3 protein. The sample shows about 470,000 distinct CDR3 sequences, roughly two fifths of them seen only once. This CDR3 spans 16 amino acids. With 1 base removed from V and 2 bases from J, the gap between germline ends came to 14 bases. Per the germline V gene, CDR1 is SGHVS and CDR2 is FQNEAQ. This clonotype was obtained from a girl aged 2 to 9 with aplastic anemia, due to receive a stem cell transplant. The sequencing used PBMCs, collected before TCRalphabeta/CD19-depleted stem cell transplant. The chain uses TRBV7-8 and TRBJ1-1; no reliable D call. Here the CDR3 DNA reads TGTGCCAGCAGCTTAGGTGGCAGTTTTATAAACACTGAAGCTTTCTTT. It specifies CASSLGGSFINTEAFF. The entire variable domain, with the rest obtained from reference TRBV7-8 and TRBJ1-1, is as follows: GAGVSQSPRYKVAKRGQDVALRCDPISGHVSLFWYQQALGQGPEFLTYFQNEAQLDKSGLPSDRFFAERPEGSVSTLKIQRTQQEDSAVYLCASSLGGSFINTEAFFGQGTRLTVV.